Judged by abundance, the clone carrying this T cell receptor (beta chain) is hyperexpanded (1% or more). Its target is unknown. Gene names and germline refer to mouse. The sequenced fragment ends 4 residues before the CDR3 boundary, so the rest is inferred from the germline J gene. CDR1 NNHDY and CDR2 SYVADS come from the germline V gene. The CDR3 extends over 12 amino acids. This specimen belongs to a study of CD8+ T cells in alopecia areata. Study background: Female C3H/HeJ recipients aged about 6-10 weeks got skin from C3H/HeJ graft donors aged roughly 6-13 months that had spontaneous alopecia. Study outcomes and limitations: The study also sequences resident alphabeta T cells of normal skin in scalp samples. Lesional scalp, notably in alopecia totalis/universalis, had clonality above that of normal scalp.

The authors extracted RNA and reverse transcribed it into cDNA as the sequencing template. Clones were read by immunoSEQ multiplex PCR, and TCRdb kept only the in-frame ones, dropping some. This sample carries under 3,000 clones and no singletons, and about 39% goes to the top ten. The sample taken for sequencing was lesional skin. This chain links TRBV13-3 with TRBJ2-7, with no clear D. The sequence was collected from a C3H/HeJ mouse with alopecia areata. Mice of this strain are of MHC haplotype H2-k. The CDR3 sequence is CASSDRRYEQYF. CDR3 DNA (partial): TGTGCCAGCAGTGATCGCAGATAT.